The 4 T cell receptor beta chains listed next were all sequenced from one sample in a study of regulatory T cells in long-lasting Graves disease. Construction of the TCR beta libraries employed iRepertoire HTBI primers in conjunction with Arm-PCR of CDR3 regions. TCRdb called the multiplex PCR reads again in MiXCR, with one record for every CDR3 protein. Of some 240,000 distinct CDR3 sequences listed, approximately 18% were seen once; the top ten hold 10% to 15%. The time point denotes: newly diagnosed GD, antithyroid drugs for less than 3 months. From RNA extracted from PBMCs, the TCR library was made. The data also belong to a second study, concerning T cells in Graves' hyperthyroidism and ophthalmopathy.

The sequenced sample was peripheral blood mononuclear cells (PBMCs), obtained at new diagnosis, from a patient treated with antithyroid drugs. These receptors originate from a woman in her thirties with Graves disease.

The CDR3 here is CASSLGGRGNTIYF. In DNA form, the CDR3 reads TGTGCCAGCAGTTTAGGAGGGAGAGGAAACACCATATATTTT. This chain joins TRBV27 and TRBJ1-3; D gene ambiguous. There are 14 residues in the CDR3. CDR1 MNHEY and CDR2 SMNVEV come from the germline V gene (reference sequence). Trimming left V 2 bases short and J 4 bases short, with 9 bases between.

The chain employs TRBV20-1 and TRBJ1-1; D is unclear. The length of the CDR3 is 11 residues. Germline V CDR1 and CDR2: DFQATT, SNEGSKA (reference sequence). The V end was cut by 6 bases, the J end by 2 bases, with 7 bases between. The CDR3 nucleotides read TGCAGTGCGCTAGAAAACACTGAAGCTTTCTTT. As protein: CSALENTEAFF.

The sample holds many counts of this clonotype. The V gene is TRBV4-2, the J gene TRBJ1-6, with 7 bases lining up with TRBD1. The length of the CDR3 is 16 residues. CDR1 and CDR2 from the germline V gene are LGHNA and YNFKEQ. V was clipped by 5 bases and J by 0 bases; unmatched bases: 4. DNA for the CDR3: TGTGCCAGCAGCGTTCGACAGGGCTCCTATAATTCACCCCTCCACTTT. Translation gives CASSVRQGSYNSPLHF.

Note on this clonotype: Given a far larger clone just one base away, this is likely a sequencing read error. The chain is built from TRBV12-3 or TRBV12-4 and TRBJ2-5; no firm D call. The V end lost 6 bases, the J end lost 5 bases, and 7 bases lay between the germline ends. This CDR3 is built from 11 residues. The CDR3 is CASRAGETQYF. The CDR3 nucleotides read TGTGCCAGCAGGGCCGGGGAGACCCAGTACTTC.